This TCR beta chain was captured in a study of T cell changes during pregnancy in multiple sclerosis. Germline assignment: CDR1 MNHEY and CDR2 SMNVEV (reference sequence). J was trimmed by 6 bases and V by 7 bases; bases with no gene match: 14. The CDR3 has 16 amino acids. Libraries were prepared by immunoSEQ multiplex PCR; TCRdb keeps only in-frame clonotypes and omits some of them. The sample has about 52,000 clones, just over 90% seen once. Source: CD4+ T cells from peripheral blood mononuclear cells, taken before pregnancy. The TCR originated in a female donor with multiple sclerosis, enrolled in a pregnancy study. The chain carries TRBV27 and TRBJ2-2, with TRBD2 matching over 7 bases. CDR3 region: CASKTDRRERAGELFF. CDR3 sequence (DNA): TGTGCCAGCAAAACTGATCGGCGGGAGAGAGCCGGGGAGCTGTTTTTT.